This entry lists 31 T cell receptor beta chains sequenced from one sample in a study of cytomegalovirus exposure and HLA in healthy donors (TCRdb year 2017). Receptors were amplified or captured by the immunoSEQ multiplex PCR assay. The multiplex PCR relied on a mix of 60 forward primers for TCR Vbeta segments and 13 reverse primers for TCR Jbeta segments. Drawn from immuneACCESS, this table holds only the in-frame rearrangements with V and J called that TCRdb kept. Clones are partly lost; checked studies trace under half to an unresolved V gene and leave the rest unexplained. The sample data list fewer than 150,000 clones, and approximately 80% of these were observed just once. The biggest ten clones account for about 6.8% of the sample. Sequenced input: PBMCs. These receptors originate from a woman aged 40 to 50 in good health and CMV-seropositive.

The J gene is TRBJ1-1, the V gene TRBV9, with D perhaps TRBD1 (6 bases). The V gene lost 0 bases and the J gene lost 3 bases, with 6 bases spanning the gap. Germline CDR1 and CDR2: SGDLS and YYNGEE. The CDR3 runs 13 residues. The CDR3 region is CASSVDRDTEAFF. CDR3 nucleotides: TGTGCCAGCAGCGTAGACAGGGACACTGAAGCTTTCTTT.

This chain joins TRBV11-2 and TRBJ2-7; 7 nucleotides agree with TRBD1. The length of the CDR3 is 14 residues. Per the germline V gene, CDR1 is SGHAT and CDR2 is FQNNGV. With V trimmed by 1 base and J by 5 bases, 5 bases remained unmatched. In DNA, the CDR3 is TGTGCCAGCAGCTTAGGGACAGGAGTGAACGAGCAGTACTTC. This codes for CASSLGTGVNEQYF.

The rearrangement uses TRBV5-1 and TRBJ1-3; D is unresolved. The germline V gene encodes CDR1 SGHRS and CDR2 YFSETQ. The CDR3 contains 15 residues. Deletions cut 0 bases from V and 4 bases from J, with 11 bases between. The CDR3 nucleotides read TGCGCCAGCAGCTTGGAGGCATCGAGGGGAAACACCATATATTTT. It translates to CASSLEASRGNTIYF.

This clone turned up a few times. This chain uses TRBV5-6 with TRBJ2-4; 7 nucleotides align to TRBD1. V lost 2 bases, J lost 3 bases, and 2 bases stayed unmatched. The CDR3 is made up of 14 amino acids. Germline loops: CDR1 SGHDT, CDR2 YYEEEE. The CDR3 reads CASSFGTVKNIQYF. The DNA for the CDR3 is TGTGCCAGCAGCTTCGGGACAGTCAAAAACATTCAGTACTTC.

CDR3 loop: CASSPRYRAYYEQYF. The CDR3 nucleotides are TGTGCCAGCAGCCCCCGGTACAGGGCTTACTACGAGCAGTACTTC. The chain uses TRBV7-2 and TRBJ2-7; perhaps TRBD1 as D (6 bases). The germline gives CDR1 SGHTA, CDR2 FQGNSA. This CDR3 has 15 amino acids. Trimming removed 5 bases at V and 3 bases at J, with 17 bases between.

This rearrangement joins TRBV5-1 to TRBJ2-1; 9 bases line up with TRBD2. Germline loops: CDR1 SGHRS, CDR2 YFSETQ. This CDR3 contains 15 residues. With V trimmed by 1 base and J by 6 bases, 5 bases remained unmatched. The CDR3: CASSLIAGVFNEQFF. CDR3 DNA: TGCGCCAGCAGCTTGATAGCGGGAGTCTTCAATGAGCAGTTCTTC.

This rearrangement joins TRBV5-1 to TRBJ2-7; the match to TRBD1 covers 7 bases. Germline loops: CDR1 SGHRS, CDR2 YFSETQ. The CDR3 is 13 residues long. V was pared by 2 bases and J by 8 bases, with 7 bases of the junction left unmatched. CDR3 amino acids: CASSLEGTVKQYF. The CDR3 region has the DNA TGCGCCAGCAGCTTAGAAGGGACAGTGAAGCAGTACTTC.

The chain recombines TRBV5-1 with TRBJ2-3; no firm D call. The CDR3 is made up of 12 amino acids. The ends were cut back, 5 bases at V and 2 bases at J, with 6 bases in the middle. Germline-derived CDR1 and CDR2 are SGHRS and YFSETQ. The CDR3: CASRLNTDTQYF. Here the CDR3 DNA reads TGCGCCAGCAGACTCAACACAGATACGCAGTATTTT.

This clone occurred once. This rearrangement joins TRBV2 to TRBJ2-7; 9 bases line up with TRBD2. The CDR3 length is 14 residues. The V and J ends lost 8 bases and 5 bases, in that order; junction bases with no gene match: 10. Per the germline V gene, CDR1 is SNHLY and CDR2 is FYNNEI. The CDR3 nucleotides are TGTGCCAGCCTTGAGACTAGCGGCATCCACGAGCAGTACTTC. Translation gives CASLETSGIHEQYF. Based on the CDR3 plus reference TRBV2 and TRBJ2-7, the full variable domain is EPEVTQTPSHQVTQMGQEVILRCVPISNHLYFYWYRQILGQKVEFLVSFYNNEISEKSEIFDDQFSVERPDGSNFTLKIRSTKLEDSAMYFCASLETSGIHEQYFGPGTRLTVT.

The V and J genes are TRBV10-1 and TRBJ1-5, with 7 bases fitting TRBD1. Losses at the gene ends were 6 bases for V and 0 bases for J; bases not matched to a gene: 11. Germline loops: CDR1 WNHNN, CDR2 SYGVQD (reference sequence). The CDR3 loop spans 17 amino acids. CDR3 region: CASRSGTELYSNQPQHF. CDR3 nucleotides: TGCGCCAGCAGGTCCGGGACAGAGCTATATAGCAATCAGCCCCAGCATTTT.

The chain links TRBV18 to TRBJ1-4; possibly TRBD1 for D (5 bases). V was cut by 5 bases and J by 0 bases, with 16 bases left in between. The CDR3 extends over 17 amino acids. CDR1 and CDR2 from the germline V gene are KGHSH and LQKENI. DNA of the CDR3: TGTGCCAGCTCAAAGCGACAGAACCTTGCAACTAATGAAAAACTGTTTTTT. As protein: CASSKRQNLATNEKLFF.

This clone was found once. V gene TRBV15 combines with J gene TRBJ1-5; 11 bases agree with TRBD1. This CDR3 has 16 residues. From germline, CDR1 is LNHNV and CDR2 YYDKDF (reference sequence). The trim removed 3 bases at V and 7 bases at J, leaving 8 bases unmatched. The CDR3 protein is CATSSRRDRGNQPQHF. In DNA, the CDR3 is TGTGCCACCAGCAGTCGCCGGGACAGGGGGAACCAGCCCCAGCATTTT.

The chain combines TRBV16 with TRBJ1-1; D is undetermined. The V end lost 4 bases, the J end lost 1 base, and 13 bases lay between the germline ends. Per the germline V gene, CDR1 is KGHSY and CDR2 is FQNENV. The length of the CDR3 is 15 residues. The CDR3 coding sequence is TGTGCCAGCAGCCCATGGGCCACCGGGAACACTGAAGCTTTCTTT. Translating gives CASSPWATGNTEAFF.

This clone was recorded a few times. V is TRBV6-5 and J is TRBJ2-1, with a weak D call TRBD1 (6 bases). Germline V CDR1 and CDR2: MNHEY, SVGAGI. The CDR3 covers 14 residues. V gave up 6 bases and J gave up 6 bases, with 15 bases separating them. The CDR3, as DNA: TGTGCCAGCAGCCCATACAGGGAGAGCAATGAGCAGTTCTTC. Its translation: CASSPYRESNEQFF.

The chain is built from TRBV13 and TRBJ1-2; 8 bases align to TRBD1. Trimming removed 0 bases from V and 1 base from J; junction bases left unmatched: 10. In germline, CDR1 is PRHDT, CDR2 FYEKMQ (reference sequence). The CDR3 totals 18 residues. The CDR3 DNA is TGTGCCAGCAGCTTAGGCGTAGGACAGGGATCCATTAACTATGGCTACACCTTC. Translating it yields CASSLGVGQGSINYGYTF.

This clone occurred a few times. V usage is TRBV5-1 and J usage is TRBJ1-1; TRBD1 might be the D (6 bases). Germline V gives CDR1 SGHRS, CDR2 YFSETQ. This CDR3 region has 15 residues. Trimming removed 4 bases at V and 8 bases at J, with 21 bases between. CDR3 sequence (DNA): TGCGCCAGCAGCCCCCTCAGCAGGGGCTTAGCAGAAGCTTTCTTT. Translated: CASSPLSRGLAEAFF.

The gene calls are TRBV15 and TRBJ1-4, with 7 bases that match TRBD1. With V trimmed by 2 bases and J by 3 bases, 12 bases remained unmatched. The germline V gene has CDR1 LNHNV and CDR2 YYDKDF (reference sequence). The CDR3 is made up of 18 amino acids. Here the CDR3 reads CATSRPRLAGTANEKLFF. The CDR3 nucleotides read TGTGCCACCAGCAGACCCCGTCTTGCCGGGACAGCTAATGAAAAACTGTTTTTT.

V gene TRBV7-9 combines with J gene TRBJ2-5; 9 bases are shared with TRBD1. There are 15 residues in the CDR3. Germline CDR1 is SEHNR and CDR2 is FQNEAQ (reference sequence). The ends lost 3 bases at V and 4 bases at J; junction bases unmatched: 6. In DNA form, the CDR3 reads TGTGCCAGCAGCTTGGTCGGGACAGGGCCAGAGACCCAGTACTTC. It codes for CASSLVGTGPETQYF.

The chain is built from TRBV11-2 and TRBJ1-3; 7 bases match TRBD1. Trimming removed 0 bases from V and 2 bases from J; junction bases left unmatched: 1. The germline gives CDR1 SGHAT, CDR2 FQNNGV. The CDR3 is 15 amino acids. CDR3 sequence: CASSLETGAGNTIYF. The CDR3, as DNA: TGTGCCAGCAGCTTAGAAACAGGGGCTGGAAACACCATATATTTT.

The rearrangement uses TRBV30 and TRBJ2-5; D is perhaps TRBD2 (6 bases). CDR3 length equals 17 residues. V was cut by 0 bases and J by 5 bases, with 22 bases left in between. Germline loops: CDR1 GTSNPN, CDR2 SVGIG (reference sequence). This chain's CDR3 is CAWSVQGYSGRDETQYF. Here the CDR3 DNA reads TGTGCCTGGAGTGTACAAGGATATTCTGGGCGGGATGAGACCCAGTACTTC.

The rearrangement uses TRBV6-5 and TRBJ1-2; D call uncertain. Germline-derived CDR1 and CDR2 are MNHEY and SVGAGI. The germline V and J ends were trimmed by 5 bases and 0 bases, with 10 bases remaining between them. CDR3 size: 14 residues. CDR3 sequence reads: CASSETAANYGYTF. The CDR3 nucleotides are TGTGCCAGCAGTGAAACAGCGGCTAACTATGGCTACACCTTC.

This sequence joins TRBV2 and TRBJ2-2; 9 nucleotides line up with TRBD2. Germline CDR1 and CDR2: SNHLY and FYNNEI. CDR3 length equals 16 residues. After removal of 6 bases from V and 2 bases from J, the junction contained 7 bases not matched to a gene. In DNA form, the CDR3 reads TGTGCCAGCAGAGACGGACTAGCGATTAACACCGGGGAGCTGTTTTTT. It translates to CASRDGLAINTGELFF.

The CDR3: CASSLGDRLPSDEKLFF. The CDR3, as DNA: TGTGCCAGCAGCTTAGGGGACAGGCTCCCCTCGGATGAAAAACTGTTTTTT. The chain couples TRBV11-2 to TRBJ1-4; 8 bases fit TRBD1. The CDR3 contains 17 residues. CDR1 is SGHAT and CDR2 is FQNNGV in the germline V gene. Trimming at V came to 1 base and at J to 6 bases, leaving 10 bases not matched to a gene.

V usage is TRBV27 and J usage is TRBJ1-5; 7 bases agree with TRBD1. CDR3 length: 14 residues. V lost 2 bases and J lost 5; bases outside the gene matches: 3. Per germline, CDR1 MNHEY and CDR2 SMNVEV (reference sequence). CDR3: CASSLSTGDQPQHF. As DNA, the CDR3 is TGTGCCAGCAGTTTAAGTACAGGGGATCAGCCCCAGCATTTT.

Worth noting for this clone: Other DNA sequences in the sample encode the same CDR3. This chain joins TRBV5-6 and TRBJ2-3; perhaps TRBD1 as D (6 bases). Trimming left V 3 bases short and J 0 bases short, with 8 bases between. The germline gives CDR1 SGHDT, CDR2 YYEEEE. The CDR3 totals 14 residues. CDR3 region: CASSSTGSTDTQYF. CDR3 DNA: TGTGCCAGCAGCTCTACAGGGAGCACAGATACGCAGTATTTT.

This chain links TRBV5-1 with TRBJ2-3, with 9 bases identical to TRBD2. The CDR3 spans 16 residues. The germline gives CDR1 SGHRS, CDR2 YFSETQ. Germline trimming cut 5 bases from V and 0 bases from J; bases unmatched to any gene: 7. DNA for the CDR3: TGCGCCAGCAGGCCCCTTACTAGCGGGAGCACAGATACGCAGTATTTT. It specifies CASRPLTSGSTDTQYF.

The chain is built from TRBV7-6 and TRBJ2-2; 7 nucleotides line up with TRBD1. This CDR3 comprises 14 residues. J lost 4 bases, V lost 3 bases, and 2 bases had no gene match. The germline V gene encodes CDR1 SGHVS and CDR2 FNYEAQ. The CDR3 sequence is CASSFTGVTGELFF. The DNA of the CDR3 is TGTGCCAGCAGCTTCACAGGGGTCACCGGGGAGCTGTTTTTT.

This clone was counted once. The CDR3 sequence is CASSPGTSGRVRNEQYF. CDR3 sequence (DNA): TGTGCCAGCAGCCCCGGGACTAGCGGGAGGGTGAGAAACGAGCAGTACTTC. The chain employs TRBV5-4 and TRBJ2-7; 16 bases line up with TRBD2. V lost 4 bases and J lost 5; bases outside the gene matches: 9. Germline V CDR1 and CDR2: SGHNT, YYREEE (reference sequence). This CDR3 has 17 amino acids.

This clone came up once. The chain employs TRBV12-2 and TRBJ2-1; the D call of TRBD1 is as the table states it, not checked on the DNA. TRBV12-2 is a pseudogene locus. The CDR3 has 11 amino acids. The CDR3 reads CASRLSHEQFF. The DNA for the CDR3 is TGTGCAAGTCGCCTCAGTCATGAGCAGTTCTTC.

As for this clone: The conserved final phenylalanine or tryptophan is absent from the CDR3, which likely points to a read error. The J gene is TRBJ2-3, the V gene TRBV10-1, with 7 positions matching TRBD2. The germline CDR1 and CDR2 sequences are WNHNN and SYGVQD (reference sequence). J was trimmed by 6 bases and V by 2 bases; bases with no gene match: 8. CDR3 length equals 15 residues. The CDR3 loop reads CASSEGTTHSDTQYL. CDR3 sequence (DNA): TGCGCCAGCAGTGAGGGGACTACCCACAGCGATACGCAGTATCTT.

The rearrangement joins TRBV27 to TRBJ1-5, with 7 bases that match TRBD1. Germline values: CDR1 MNHEY, CDR2 SMNVEV (reference sequence). V was clipped by 5 bases and J by 4 bases; unmatched bases: 5. The CDR3 extends over 14 amino acids. The CDR3 protein is CASSRDRGNQPQHF. The CDR3 DNA sequence: TGTGCCAGCAGTCGGGACAGAGGAAATCAGCCCCAGCATTTT.